This T cell receptor (beta chain) was documented in a study of shared clonotypes between healthy human individuals. Study information: Each donor's CD4 naive and CD4 memory cells filled three plates apiece, CD8 naive two, and CD8 memory one.

A remark on this clone: Its antigen is currently unknown.

CD8 cells regarded as naive lacked CD45RO, were positively chosen for CCR7, and omitted terminally differentiated effector memory CD45RA+ cells. J lost 0 bases, V lost 4 bases, and 6 bases had no gene match. CDR1 is SGHRS and CDR2 is YFSETQ in the germline V gene. This CDR3 is 16 amino acids long. Deep was the level at which the assay was run. Profiled with immunoSEQ multiplex PCR; TCRdb holds only in-frame clones, not every one. The sample gives roughly 650,000 clones, roughly 95% of which show up once; less than 0.12% is in the top ten. General study results and limits: Sharing across four donors was seen in around 5% of naive CD4 clonotypes.

The specimen was naive CD8+ T cells sorted from blood. The TCR was taken from a woman younger than 45 in good health. V and J are TRBV5-1 and TRBJ2-2, with 7 bases matching TRBD1. This chain's CDR3 is CASSKDGTANTGELFF. For the CDR3, the DNA is TGCGCCAGCAGCAAGGACGGGACAGCGAACACCGGGGAGCTGTTTTTT.